What follows are 28 T cell receptor beta chains derived from one specimen sequenced in a study of T cell responses to AZD1222 COVID-19 vaccine listed by TCRdb under 2021. Receptors were amplified or captured by the immunoSEQ multiplex PCR assay. Not all clones reach the TCRdb copy of this immuneACCESS table, which keeps in-frame sequences only. Checked studies attribute under half of the gap to unresolved V genes and leave the rest unexplained. This sample holds about 160,000 clones; 88% were observed only once. In total, the top ten clones hold over 4.5% of the sample. Taken with the paper, the label for time point translates to: baseline before first vaccination. The sample consisted of peripheral blood, taken on day 0 of AZD1222 vaccination. These receptors were collected from an adult in good health.

V is TRBV4-3 and J is TRBJ1-4; the D is unclear. The germline V gene encodes CDR1 LGHNA and CDR2 YSLEER. V was shortened by 1 base and J by 5 bases, with 11 bases between the two germline ends. CDR3 length: 15 amino acids. The CDR3 protein is CASSQGKGRNEKLFF. In DNA, the CDR3 is TGCGCCAGCAGCCAAGGGAAGGGTCGGAATGAAAAACTGTTTTTT.

The chain recombines TRBV28 with TRBJ2-3, with D tentatively TRBD1 (5 bases). V lost 4 bases to trimming and J lost 0 bases, with 14 bases between them. The CDR3 has 16 residues. Germline CDR1 is MDHEN and CDR2 is SYDVKM. The CDR3 spells CASSSYDSLSTDTQYF. The DNA for the CDR3 is TGTGCCAGCAGTTCGTACGACAGTCTTAGCACAGATACGCAGTATTTT.

J is TRBJ1-1 and V is TRBV10-3; D is uncertain. Germline V gene data show CDR1 as ENHRY and CDR2 as SYGVKD. Trimming shortened V by 4 bases and J by 1 base, and 7 bases separated the two germline ends. The CDR3 contains 13 residues. The CDR3 DNA reads as TGTGCCATCAGTGTACAGCAGAACACTGAAGCTTTCTTT. Its translation: CAISVQQNTEAFF.

The gene calls are TRBV7-2 and TRBJ2-7; TRBD2 matches at 10 bases. The length of the CDR3 is 15 residues. Trimming removed 4 bases from V and 0 bases from J; junction bases left unmatched: 3. CDR1 and CDR2 (germline): SGHTA, FQGNSA. The CDR3 protein is CASSSSGGNSYEQYF. CDR3 bases: TGTGCCAGCAGCTCTAGCGGGGGAAACTCCTACGAGCAGTACTTC.

The genes are TRBV30 and TRBJ1-5; D gene uncertain. This CDR3 spans 14 amino acids. The ends were cut back, 2 bases at V and 3 bases at J, with 11 bases in the middle. Per the germline V gene, CDR1 is GTSNPN and CDR2 is SVGIG (reference sequence). The CDR3 region has the DNA TGTGCCTGGAGTCTTAGTCAGATCAATCAGCCCCAGCATTTT. This translates into CAWSLSQINQPQHF.

V usage is TRBV6-5 and J usage is TRBJ1-5; 8 bases match TRBD1. Germline V lookup: CDR1 MNHEY, CDR2 SVGAGI. CDR3 size: 15 residues. With V trimmed by 4 bases and J by 5 bases, 7 bases remained unmatched. The CDR3 coding sequence is TGTGCCAGCAGTTGGTCAGGGGGCGTTGATCAGCCCCAGCATTTT. Translation gives CASSWSGGVDQPQHF.

The rearrangement links TRBV27 to TRBJ1-6; 9 bases line up with TRBD1. The CDR3 spans 17 residues. CDR1 is MNHEY, CDR2 SMNVEV, per germline (reference sequence). V lost 3 bases, J lost 13 bases, and 16 bases stayed unmatched. The CDR3 region is CASSFWFGQGKGNPLHF. DNA for the CDR3: TGTGCCAGCAGTTTCTGGTTCGGACAGGGGAAAGGGAATCCCCTCCACTTT.

The CDR3 DNA sequence: TGTGCTAGCCCAGGACAGCCATATAATTCACCCCTCCACTTT. Protein: CASPGQPYNSPLHF. The chain links TRBV12-5 to TRBJ1-6; the D gene is possibly TRBD1 (6 bases). Germline CDR1 and CDR2: LGHNT and FRNRAP. The CDR3 is 14 residues long. The V and J ends lost 9 bases and 4 bases respectively, with 13 bases between them. Filled out from reference TRBV12-5 and TRBJ1-6, the complete variable domain reads DARVTQTPRHKVTEMGQEVTMRCQPILGHNTVFWYRQTMMQGLELLAYFRNRAPLDDSGMPKDRFSAEMPDATLATLKIQPSEPRDSAVYFCASPGQPYNSPLHFGNGTRLTVT.

V gene TRBV3-1 (or the pseudogene TRBV3-2) combines with J gene TRBJ2-3; D gene uncertain. This CDR3 has 18 amino acids. CDR1 and CDR2 from the germline V gene are LGHDT and YNNKEL (reference sequence). Between the trimmed V and J ends, which lost 1 base and 2 bases, there was a span of 19 bases. The CDR3 sequence: CASSQVSTRGHLTDTQYF. For the CDR3, the DNA is TGTGCCAGCAGCCAAGTAAGTACCCGTGGGCATCTCACAGATACGCAGTATTTT.

This rearrangement joins TRBV4-3 to TRBJ2-7, with D possibly matching TRBD2 (5 bases). Trimming cost V 0 bases and J 7 bases, with 10 bases left between them. Germline V lookup: CDR1 LGHNA, CDR2 YSLEER. The CDR3 is 13 amino acids. The DNA for the CDR3 is TGCGCCAGCAGCCAAGATCTAGGCGGGGAGCAGTACTTC. It is translated as CASSQDLGGEQYF.

This chain connects TRBV9 to TRBJ2-3, with TRBD2 matching 8 bases. The ends lost 0 bases at V and 4 bases at J; junction bases unmatched: 13. The germline CDR1 and CDR2 sequences are SGDLS and YYNGEE. There are 18 residues in the CDR3. CDR3 sequence: CASSVEWGKAGAADTQYF. The CDR3, as DNA: TGTGCCAGCAGCGTAGAGTGGGGGAAAGCGGGAGCAGCAGATACGCAGTATTTT.

The chain joins TRBV18 to TRBJ1-2; no definite D call. The ends were cut back, 4 bases at V and 8 bases at J, with 23 bases in the middle. The CDR3 contains 16 residues. CDR1 KGHSH and CDR2 LQKENI come from the germline V gene. The CDR3 is CASSLYDNSLAGGYTF. The CDR3 DNA is TGTGCCAGCTCACTCTACGACAACTCCCTCGCGGGAGGCTACACCTTC.

The chain employs TRBV5-1 and TRBJ1-3, with D tentatively TRBD1 (5 bases). This CDR3 contains 14 residues. V was clipped by 4 bases and J by 4 bases, with 12 bases between them. CDR1 and CDR2 (germline): SGHRS, YFSETQ. The CDR3 DNA sequence: TGCGCCAGCAGCCCCCCCGGGACCGGAAACACCATATATTTT. It encodes CASSPPGTGNTIYF.

V gene TRBV28 combines with J gene TRBJ1-2, with 7 positions matching TRBD1. Germline CDR1 MDHEN, CDR2 SYDVKM. V gave up 6 bases and J gave up 0 bases; unmatched junction bases: 4. The CDR3 spans 14 residues. CDR3 amino acids: CASRPGTANYGYTF. In DNA, the CDR3 is TGTGCCAGCAGACCCGGGACAGCTAACTATGGCTACACCTTC.

The rearrangement links TRBV4-3 to TRBJ1-2; TRBD1 is a possible D gene (6 bases). V was shortened by 1 base and J by 3 bases, with 12 bases between the two germline ends. This CDR3 spans 15 amino acids. Germline V gives CDR1 LGHNA, CDR2 YSLEER. DNA of the CDR3: TGCGCCAGCAGCCAAGGGGGGCAGGGTGACTATGGCTACACCTTC. This sequence encodes CASSQGGQGDYGYTF.

Only a few counts were recorded for this clone. The rearrangement joins TRBV27 to TRBJ2-7; TRBD1 matches at 9 bases. Germline CDR1 and CDR2: MNHEY and SMNVEV (reference sequence). The trim removed 8 bases at V and 2 bases at J, leaving 10 bases unmatched. This CDR3 is built from 15 residues. This CDR3 is CASGYLGQGPYEQYF. In DNA, the CDR3 is TGTGCCAGCGGGTATCTGGGACAGGGTCCCTACGAGCAGTACTTC.

This chain joins TRBV4-3 and TRBJ1-1, with D uncertain. V lost 0 bases, J lost 6 bases, and 11 bases lay in between. The CDR3 loop spans 14 amino acids. Germline CDR1 LGHNA, CDR2 YSLEER. In nucleotides, the CDR3 is TGCGCCAGCAGCCAAGACGTCCTGAGCCCTGAAGCTTTCTTT. It translates to CASSQDVLSPEAFF.

V is TRBV7-3 and J is TRBJ2-3; D ambiguous. Looked up from germline, CDR1 is SGHTA and CDR2 is FQGTGA. This CDR3 has 14 residues. Trimming shortened V by 5 bases and J by 2 bases, and 11 bases separated the two germline ends. The CDR3 nucleotides are TGTGCCAGCAGCCTAGGGCCCTACACAGATACGCAGTATTTT. It yields the protein CASSLGPYTDTQYF. Supplemented by reference TRBV7-3 and TRBJ2-3, the full variable domain reads GAGVSQTPSNKVTEKGKYVELRCDPISGHTALYWYRQSLGQGPEFLIYFQGTGAADDSGLPNDRFFAVRPEGSVSTLKIQRTERGDSAVYLCASSLGPYTDTQYFGPGTRLTVL.

V and J are TRBV11-2 and TRBJ1-6, with 7 bases that match TRBD1. This CDR3 comprises 15 residues. CDR1 is SGHAT, CDR2 FQNNGV, per germline. V trimming: 5 bases; J trimming: 7 bases; junction bases outside the gene matches: 8. CDR3 DNA sequence: TGTGCCAGCAGCCAAGACAGGGTGGGGAATTCACCCCTCCACTTT. It translates to CASSQDRVGNSPLHF.

This rearrangement joins TRBV4-3 to TRBJ2-7, with 10 bases lining up with TRBD2. The length of the CDR3 is 16 residues. Per germline, CDR1 LGHNA and CDR2 YSLEER. The junction had 6 bases not matched to a gene; V was cut back by 0 bases and J by 4 bases. DNA for the CDR3: TGCGCCAGCAGCCAAGAGTGGACTAGCGGCTTTTACGAGCAGTACTTC. Translated: CASSQEWTSGFYEQYF.

The sample holds a few counts of this clone. The chain recombines TRBV7-2 with TRBJ1-1; D not resolved. From germline, CDR1 is SGHTA and CDR2 FQGNSA. Between the trimmed V and J ends, which lost 1 base and 8 bases, there was a span of 11 bases. This CDR3 is built from 13 residues. The CDR3 loop is CASSLDRRQEAFF. The DNA for the CDR3 is TGTGCCAGCAGCTTAGATCGGAGGCAGGAAGCTTTCTTT.

The V call is TRBV2, the J call TRBJ1-1; 9 nucleotides match TRBD1. Unmatched junction bases numbered 5, after V lost 5 bases and J lost 1 base. CDR3 length: 15 amino acids. CDR1 is SNHLY, CDR2 FYNNEI, per germline. CDR3 nucleotide sequence: TGTGCCAGCAGTCTACAGGGGGCCGGGAACACTGAAGCTTTCTTT. Translated, it gives CASSLQGAGNTEAFF.

The V call is TRBV10-2, the J call TRBJ2-7; TRBD1 matches at 8 bases. With V trimmed by 3 bases and J by 7 bases, 8 bases remained unmatched. Germline V gene lookup returns CDR1 WSHSY and CDR2 SAAADI. CDR3 size: 14 residues. In nucleotides, the CDR3 is TGCGCCAGCAGTGACTCACAGGGGGGTAAGGAGCAGTACTTC. Its protein product is CASSDSQGGKEQYF.

The genes are TRBV2 and TRBJ1-3; D not resolved. The germline V and J ends were trimmed by 1 base and 0 bases, with 13 bases remaining between them. The length of the CDR3 is 17 residues. The germline V gene encodes CDR1 SNHLY and CDR2 FYNNEI. The CDR3 coding sequence is TGTGCCAGCAGTGAAGAAGTAGGCACGAACTCTGGAAACACCATATATTTT. Translation: CASSEEVGTNSGNTIYF.

The genes are TRBV27 and TRBJ1-2; D perhaps matches TRBD1 (5 bases). Germline CDR1 reads MNHEY; CDR2 reads SMNVEV (reference sequence). This CDR3 has 15 residues. V was trimmed by 8 bases and J by 4 bases, leaving 20 bases between them. In nucleotides, the CDR3 is TGTGCCAGCCGCCACCGGGACGCCTTAGCCTATGGCTACACCTTC. Protein product: CASRHRDALAYGYTF.

The chain is built from TRBV10-3 and TRBJ2-3; 8 bases are a match to TRBD2. This CDR3 has 16 residues. Unmatched junction bases numbered 9, after V lost 4 bases and J lost 3 bases. CDR1 ENHRY and CDR2 SYGVKD come from the germline V gene. CDR3 sequence (DNA): TGTGCCATCAGTGCGGGTAAGGCGGGAGGTACAGATACGCAGTATTTT. Its translation is CAISAGKAGGTDTQYF.

This clone was recorded only once. V and J are TRBV19 and TRBJ1-2; 9 bases fit TRBD1. In germline, CDR1 is LNHDA, CDR2 SQIVND (reference sequence). V gave up 6 bases and J gave up 5 bases; unmatched junction bases: 10. The CDR3 sequence is 15 residues long. CDR3 in amino acids: CASSRIPGTGYGYTF. CDR3 in DNA: TGTGCCAGTAGCAGGATACCCGGGACAGGGTATGGCTACACCTTC.

This chain connects TRBV19 to TRBJ1-1; D is unresolved. This CDR3 is 12 amino acids long. V lost 4 bases to trimming and J lost 6 bases, with 9 bases between them. Germline CDR1 reads LNHDA; CDR2 reads SQIVND (reference sequence). CDR3 coding DNA: TGTGCCAGTAGTACAACGATCGCTGAAGCTTTCTTT. This sequence encodes CASSTTIAEAFF.